This T cell receptor (beta chain) was observed in a study of response to subunit inactivated influenza vaccine. TCRdb re-derived calls from the RT-PCR reads in MiXCR, one entry per CDR3 protein. The table records about 180,000 distinct CDR3 sequences, around 9% of them present only once. There are a few counts of this clonotype. Its antigen is as yet unknown. General study findings and limits: There was a suggestion from the authors that each seasonal influenza vaccination recruits few new T cells.

The germline gives CDR1 SGHVS, CDR2 FQNEAQ. Unmatched junction bases numbered 4, after V lost 5 bases and J lost 0 bases. CDR3 size: 15 residues. The sequence was collected from a man between 50 and 59 years old who received an inactivated influenza vaccine. This chain connects TRBV7-8 to TRBJ2-4; TRBD1 matches at 7 bases. The starting material was non-naive T cells sorted from PBMCs, obtained on the day of vaccination. CDR3: CASSISGGAKNIQYF. The CDR3 DNA sequence: TGTGCCAGCAGCATATCAGGGGGAGCCAAAAACATTCAGTACTTC.